The 25 T cell receptor beta chains presented below share a single source sample, sequenced in a study of blood T cell repertoires in COVID-19. TCRdb's copy holds only in-frame clones and misses some; the assay was immunoSEQ multiplex PCR. In the table there are approximately 280,000 clones, around 84% of which are singletons. Sequencing used PBMCs or T cells enriched from blood (not recorded which). These receptor sequences come from a man aged 40-49 years who had been exposed to COVID-19.

V is TRBV6-1 and J is TRBJ1-3; possibly TRBD1 for D (5 bases). CDR3 length: 16 amino acids. The germline V gene encodes CDR1 MNHNS and CDR2 SASEGT. The germline V and J ends were trimmed by 3 bases and 3 bases, with 15 bases remaining between them. CDR3 region: CASSEEAGRIGNTIYF. CDR3 DNA sequence: TGTGCCAGCAGTGAGGAGGCAGGGAGGATTGGAAACACCATATATTTT.

The V and J genes are TRBV20-1 and TRBJ2-7; 8 bases map to TRBD2. CDR1 is DFQATT and CDR2 is SNEGSKA in the germline V gene (reference sequence). The CDR3 is 13 residues long. V trimming: 3 bases; J trimming: 3 bases; junction bases outside the gene matches: 4. The CDR3 sequence is CSASSAGGYEQYF. CDR3 coding DNA: TGCAGTGCTAGTAGTGCGGGGGGCTACGAGCAGTACTTC.

This chain connects TRBV2 to TRBJ2-3, with TRBD2 matching 7 bases. V shed 6 bases, J shed 6 bases, and the junction held 9 bases outside the gene matches. The CDR3 is made up of 14 amino acids. Germline loops: CDR1 SNHLY, CDR2 FYNNEI. CDR3 nucleotide sequence: TGTGCCAGCAGACTGGCCTTGGGGGGGGATACGCAGTATTTT. Encoded protein: CASRLALGGDTQYF.

The chain recombines TRBV24-1 with TRBJ1-5; weak D call: TRBD1 (5 bases). Trimming cost V 6 bases and J 4 bases, with 6 bases left between them. The CDR3 totals 12 residues. Germline V gene data show CDR1 as KGHDR and CDR2 as SFDVKD. DNA for the CDR3: TGTGCCACCAGTAAGGGGAATCAGCCCCAGCATTTT. Translating gives CATSKGNQPQHF.

The V call is TRBV3-1 (or the pseudogene TRBV3-2), the J call TRBJ1-6; D is perhaps TRBD1 (5 bases). This CDR3 is built from 16 residues. Looked up from germline, CDR1 is LGHDT and CDR2 is YNNKEL (reference sequence). The V end lost 4 bases, the J end lost 5 bases, and 15 bases lay between the germline ends. CDR3 DNA sequence: TGTGCCAGCAGCCCCGCAATCGGGGGAAATAATTCACCCCTCCACTTT. Amino acids: CASSPAIGGNNSPLHF.

The CDR3, as DNA: TGCGCCAGCAGTGAGTTTAGGACAGCGGACTCTGGGGCCAACGTCCTGACTTTC. As protein: CASSEFRTADSGANVLTF. The gene calls are TRBV10-2 and TRBJ2-6, with a possible D match to TRBD1 (6 bases). This CDR3 is built from 18 residues. Germline CDR1 reads WSHSY; CDR2 reads SAAADI. V was trimmed by 1 base and J by 0 bases, leaving 13 bases between them.

The CDR3 loop reads CAISGGGSGYEQYF. The CDR3 DNA follows: TGTGCCATCAGTGGTGGCGGATCGGGCTACGAGCAGTACTTC. V and J are TRBV10-3 and TRBJ2-7, with D uncertain. Trimming stripped 4 bases from V and 3 bases from J, with 13 bases between. CDR3 length: 14 amino acids. Germline CDR1 ENHRY, CDR2 SYGVKD.

The chain couples TRBV28 to TRBJ1-1; 7 bases align to TRBD1. V was clipped by 5 bases and J by 7 bases; unmatched bases: 13. The CDR3 runs 15 residues. Germline V gene sequence: CDR1 MDHEN, CDR2 SYDVKM. The chain's CDR3 is CASSPASTGWDEAFF. The CDR3 DNA is TGTGCCAGCAGTCCTGCCTCGACAGGGTGGGATGAAGCTTTCTTT.

The chain employs TRBV5-1 and TRBJ2-7, with D tentatively TRBD1 (6 bases). CDR1 is SGHRS and CDR2 is YFSETQ in the germline V gene. Trimming removed 0 bases at V and 5 bases at J, with 12 bases between. There are 14 residues in the CDR3. This CDR3 reads CASSLGAKGDEQYF. The DNA of the CDR3 is TGCGCCAGCAGCTTGGGAGCGAAGGGGGACGAGCAGTACTTC.

The CDR3 coding sequence is TGCAGCGTGGGCCTCAGGACAGCGTACCAAGAGACCCAGTACTTC. Encoded protein: CSVGLRTAYQETQYF. This chain links TRBV29-1 with TRBJ2-5, with D perhaps TRBD1 (6 bases). Trimming took 6 bases from V and 0 from J, leaving 17 bases between them. This CDR3 contains 15 residues. Per the germline V gene, CDR1 is SQVTM and CDR2 is ANQGSEA.

The chain combines TRBV6-4 with TRBJ2-7; 8 nucleotides align to TRBD2. The CDR3 extends over 14 amino acids. Germline V gene data show CDR1 as MRHNA and CDR2 as SNTAGT. V gave up 6 bases and J gave up 7 bases; unmatched junction bases: 11. The CDR3 loop is CASRKELAEGEQYF. The CDR3 region has the DNA TGTGCCAGCAGAAAGGAACTAGCGGAGGGAGAGCAGTACTTC.

The chain combines TRBV24-1 with TRBJ2-3, with 13 nucleotides matching TRBD2. The CDR3 sequence is 18 residues long. J lost 2 bases, V lost 4 bases, and 8 bases had no gene match. The germline CDR1 and CDR2 sequences are KGHDR and SFDVKD. The CDR3 DNA reads as TGTGCCACCAGTGAGGGACTAGCGGGGTGGTCCGCCACAGATACGCAGTATTTT. This sequence encodes CATSEGLAGWSATDTQYF.

The chain joins TRBV12-3 or TRBV12-4 to TRBJ1-1; D remains unclear. The CDR3 has 11 residues. Trimming stripped 3 bases from V and 9 bases from J, with 8 bases between. CDR3 sequence reads: CASSLGGKAFF. In DNA, the CDR3 is TGTGCCAGCAGTTTGGGAGGGAAAGCTTTCTTT.

The chain links TRBV24-1 to TRBJ1-2; D is ambiguous. The germline V gene has CDR1 KGHDR and CDR2 SFDVKD. V was pared by 0 bases and J by 6 bases, with 4 bases between. This CDR3 region has 12 residues. The CDR3, as DNA: TGTGCCACCAGTGATTTGGGCCATGGCTACACCTTC. Protein: CATSDLGHGYTF.

This clone has more than one count but fewer than ten. The chain employs TRBV11-3 and TRBJ2-7; 7 positions agree with TRBD2. CDR1 is SGHNT and CDR2 is YENEEA in the germline V gene. The CDR3 runs to 14 residues. The junction had 10 bases not matched to a gene; V was cut back by 5 bases and J by 6 bases. The CDR3 nucleotides are TGTGCCAGCAGCAAGCGGGGAACGGGCTCCGAGCAGTACTTC. It encodes CASSKRGTGSEQYF.

V usage is TRBV4-1 and J usage is TRBJ2-7, with 7 bases that match TRBD2. Germline-derived CDR1 and CDR2 are MGHRA and YSYEKL. The CDR3 consists of 16 residues. The V segment lost 0 bases and the J segment 1 base; nucleotides outside the gene matches: 6. The CDR3 loop is CASSQDGAGTSYEQYF. Here the CDR3 DNA reads TGCGCCAGCAGCCAAGACGGAGCGGGGACTTCCTACGAGCAGTACTTC.

V is TRBV5-1 and J is TRBJ2-3; tentatively, D is TRBD1 (5 bases). The germline V and J ends were trimmed by 2 bases and 2 bases, with 6 bases remaining between them. Per germline, CDR1 SGHRS and CDR2 YFSETQ. The CDR3 totals 13 residues. CDR3: CASSLGATDTQYF. Written as DNA, the CDR3 is TGCGCCAGCAGCTTAGGGGCCACAGATACGCAGTATTTT. The full variable domain, its missing parts supplied by reference TRBV5-1 and TRBJ2-3, is KAGVTQTPRYLIKTRGQQVTLSCSPISGHRSVSWYQQTPGQGLQFLFEYFSETQRNKGNFPGRFSGRQFSNSRSEMNVSTLELGDSALYLCASSLGATDTQYFGPGTRLTVL.

The V call is TRBV7-2, the J call TRBJ2-5; D may be TRBD2 (7 bases). Germline CDR1 SGHTA, CDR2 FQGNSA. The CDR3 loop spans 17 amino acids. Trimming pared 0 bases from V and 5 bases from J, leaving 19 bases between. CDR3 sequence: CASSLARGPGSRETQYF. Written as DNA, the CDR3 is TGTGCCAGCAGCTTAGCGCGGGGGCCAGGGAGTAGGGAGACCCAGTACTTC.

The genes are TRBV9 and TRBJ2-2, with D possibly being TRBD2 (5 bases). Trimming took off 0 bases at V and 5 bases at J, with 11 bases between the two ends. CDR3 length: 15 residues. Germline V lookup: CDR1 SGDLS, CDR2 YYNGEE. The CDR3 reads CASSVASGWTGELFF. CDR3 in DNA: TGTGCCAGCAGCGTAGCCAGCGGATGGACCGGGGAGCTGTTTTTT.

V and J are TRBV24-1 and TRBJ2-1; 8 bases fit TRBD2. The CDR3 is 15 amino acids. Germline V CDR1 and CDR2: KGHDR, SFDVKD. V shed 3 bases, J shed 8 bases, and the junction held 8 bases outside the gene matches. CDR3 loop: CATSDRSGSRDEQFF. The CDR3 DNA follows: TGTGCCACCAGTGATCGCAGCGGGAGTAGGGATGAGCAGTTCTTC.

This chain joins TRBV18 and TRBJ1-5, with D perhaps matching TRBD1 (6 bases). Germline-derived CDR1 and CDR2 are KGHSH and LQKENI. This CDR3 comprises 15 residues. Trimming stripped 2 bases from V and 2 bases from J, with 10 bases between. The CDR3 DNA follows: TGTGCCAGCTCACCAACACAGGGAGGCAATCAGCCCCAGCATTTT. This encodes CASSPTQGGNQPQHF.

This chain connects TRBV10-2 to TRBJ2-2, with D perhaps matching TRBD2 (6 bases). Trimming removed 7 bases at V and 4 bases at J, with 16 bases between. The V gene's germline CDR1 is WSHSY and CDR2 SAAADI. The CDR3 runs 15 residues. DNA of the CDR3: TGCGCCAGCAATGGAGGGTACGGCGGCACCGGGGAGCTGTTTTTT. It translates to CASNGGYGGTGELFF.

The chain uses TRBV18 and TRBJ2-2; D possibly corresponds to TRBD2 (6 bases). Germline CDR1 is KGHSH and CDR2 is LQKENI. The CDR3 length is 15 residues. V dropped 6 bases and J dropped 3 bases, with 14 bases sitting between them. The CDR3 reads CASSPLGGDTGELFF. Written as DNA, the CDR3 is TGTGCCAGCTCTCCGCTAGGAGGGGACACCGGGGAGCTGTTTTTT.

As DNA, the CDR3 is TGTGCCAGTCGCCCAGCGGGGTCAGTCGAGCAGTACTTC. As protein: CASRPAGSVEQYF. This chain links TRBV19 with TRBJ2-7; 7 bases line up with TRBD2. The CDR3 totals 13 residues. The germline V gene encodes CDR1 LNHDA and CDR2 SQIVND (reference sequence). The junction had 10 bases not matched to a gene; V was cut back by 8 bases and J by 6 bases. Using reference TRBV19 and TRBJ2-7 for the parts outside the CDR3, the full variable domain is DGGITQSPKYLFRKEGQNVTLSCEQNLNHDAMYWYRQDPGQGLRLIYYSQIVNDFQKGDIAEGYSVSREKKESFPLTVTSAQKNPTAFYLCASRPAGSVEQYFGPGTRLTVT.

V is TRBV7-9 and J is TRBJ1-6; D not certain. The germline V gene has CDR1 SEHNR and CDR2 FQNEAQ (reference sequence). The germline V and J ends were trimmed by 3 bases and 3 bases, with 9 bases remaining between them. The CDR3 is made up of 15 amino acids. As DNA, the CDR3 is TGTGCCAGCAGCTTCAATGCAGGCTATAATTCACCCCTCCACTTT. Protein product: CASSFNAGYNSPLHF.